This T cell receptor beta chain was sequenced in a study of cytomegalovirus exposure and HLA in healthy donors. Profiled with immunoSEQ multiplex PCR; TCRdb holds only in-frame clones, not every one. The sample yields approximately 160,000 clones, 85% to 90% seen once. General observations from the study: In vitro testing confirmed a few CMV-associated chains as specific for CMV antigens. In the roughly 120 validation repertoires, a later analysis found that first-cohort TCR clusters tended to co-occur. Cytomegalovirus-associated status was assigned to about 180 TCR beta chains.

About this clone itself: The antigen is unknown.

The germline V and J ends were trimmed by 0 bases and 2 bases, with 11 bases remaining between them. The CDR3 spans 15 residues. Germline CDR1 reads KGHSH; CDR2 reads LQKENI. This TCR was sampled from a woman in her late teens or twenties in good health and CMV-seropositive. The J gene is TRBJ2-7, the V gene TRBV18; tentatively, D is TRBD2 (6 bases). The sequencing input was PBMCs. DNA of the CDR3: TGTGCCAGCTCACCACCTGGGGGGTCCACCTACGAGCAGTACTTC. This gives the protein CASSPPGGSTYEQYF.